This is a list of T cell receptor beta chains from one sample in a study of T-cell memory formation after mild COVID-19. TCRdb re-derived calls from the 5' RACE reads in MiXCR, one entry per CDR3 protein. The profile covers a few hundred thousand distinct CDR3 sequences, with around a tenth appearing a single time and around a fifth taken by the ten largest. The sequencing sample was made of PBMCs or a T cell subset sorted from them (not recorded which). The origin of the receptors is a man between 18 and 35 years old who had mild COVID-19 (a few samples of this study predate the infection). Cell type and time point are not known. The CDR3 runs from the conserved cysteine through the conserved F or W. D genes are given only for firm matches. Clone sizes are given selectively: once, few, many, or a class where the clone is expanded.

>TRBJ1-5|NA|NA|TRBV25-1
TGTGCCAGCAGTTATCGGCAGGACCCACAGCCCCAGCATTTT
CASSYRQDPQPQHF
>TRBJ1-2|NA|NA|TRBV5-1
TGCGCCAGCACCCCCGGGGGACGAGGCGTTGGCTACACCTTC
CASTPGGRGVGYTF
>TRBJ2-1|NA|few|TRBV27
TGTGCCAGCAGTTTGAGTAAAATCAATGAGCAGTTCTTC
CASSLSKINEQFF
>TRBJ1-5|NA|NA|TRBV5-1
TGCGCCAGCAGCTTAAACAGTCTCGGCAATCAGCCCCAGCATTTT
CASSLNSLGNQPQHF
>TRBJ2-5|NA|many|TRBV20-1
TGCAGTGCTAGAGATCAGGCTCAGAAAGAGACCCAGTACTTC
CSARDQAQKETQYF
>TRBJ2-3|NA|many|TRBV4-1
TGCGCCAGCAGTACTCCTAGCACAGATACGCAGTATTTT
CASSTPSTDTQYF
>TRBJ1-1|NA|NA|TRBV13
TGTGCCAGCAGCCAATCGCAGGGTAGAGCTTTCTTT
CASSQSQGRAFF
>TRBJ2-1|NA|few|TRBV20-1
TGCAGTGCTAGGACGGAGACCTACAATGAGCAGTTCTTC
CSARTETYNEQFF
>TRBJ2-5|TRBD2|NA|TRBV5-1
TGCGCCAGCAGCTGGCTTATGACAGCGGGGTACCAAGAGACCCAGTACTTC
CASSWLMTAGYQETQYF
>TRBJ1-6|NA|NA|TRBV7-8
TGTGCCAGCAGCCGGGCTTTGGTGAACAATTCACCCCTCCACTTT
CASSRALVNNSPLHF
>TRBJ2-1|NA|NA|TRBV7-9
TGTGCCAGCAGCTCCGACTTGTACAATGAGCAGTTCTTC
CASSSDLYNEQFF
>TRBJ1-1|TRBD1|NA|TRBV10-3
TGTGCCATCAGTAGGGACAGCTTTATGAACACTGAAGCTTTCTTT
CAISRDSFMNTEAFF
>TRBJ2-5|NA|few|TRBV7-2
TGTGCCAGCAGCTTAGCCCAGGGGACCCAGTACTTC
CASSLAQGTQYF
>TRBJ1-4|NA|NA|TRBV20-1
TGCAGTGCTAGGGACGCTCTAAATGAAAAACTGTTTTTT
CSARDALNEKLFF
>TRBJ2-5|NA|many|TRBV7-2
TGTGCCAGCAGCTTAGCGGACGAAGAGACCCAGTACTTC
CASSLADEETQYF
>TRBJ1-5|TRBD1|NA|TRBV20-1
TGCAGTGCTAGAGACGACAGGGGAGGTCAGCCCCAGCATTTT
CSARDDRGGQPQHF
>TRBJ1-1|NA|many|TRBV5-6
TGTGCCAGCAGCCCTTGGCCGGCAGGGCAGACTTTCGAAGCTTTCTTT
CASSPWPAGQTFEAFF
>TRBJ1-4|TRBD1|few|TRBV29-1
TGCAGCTGGGGGACAGGAAGGAATGAAAAACTGTTTTTT
CSWGTGRNEKLFF
>TRBJ1-2|NA|few|TRBV7-2
TGTGCCAGCAGCCTCAGGGGACCATCCCGAGGCTACACCTTC
CASSLRGPSRGYTF
>TRBJ1-2|TRBD1|few|TRBV6-5
TGTGCCAGCAGTTACCGCCAGGGGGCTGCTGGCTACACCTTC
CASSYRQGAAGYTF
>TRBJ2-2|TRBD1|NA|TRBV7-3
TGTGCCAGCAGCCCGGACAGGGGGCTGGACACCGGGGAGCTGTTTTTT
CASSPDRGLDTGELFF
>TRBJ1-2|TRBD1|NA|TRBV12-3/TRBV12-4
TGTGCCAGCAGTCCTAGCCCACAGGGGAGCGCCTATGGCTACACCTTC
CASSPSPQGSAYGYTF
>TRBJ2-5|NA|few|TRBV7-2
TGTGCCAGCAGCTTAGAGGGCCCCAAGGGGACCCAGTACTTC
CASSLEGPKGTQYF
>TRBJ2-1|NA|few|TRBV11-2
TGTGCCAGCAGCTTATTCAGCGGGCCCTCAGGCGAGCAGTTCTTC
CASSLFSGPSGEQFF
>TRBJ1-4|TRBD1|few|TRBV15
TGTGCCACCAGCAGAGGGGGAACAGGGGCCCTTAATGAAAAACTGTTTTTT
CATSRGGTGALNEKLFF
>TRBJ2-1|TRBD2|few|TRBV4-2
TGTGCCAGCAGCCAAGATTCTAGCGGGGGTGTCAATGAGCAGTTCTTC
CASSQDSSGGVNEQFF
>TRBJ2-5|NA|NA|TRBV21-1
TGTGCCAGCAGCAAAGGGGCAGGGAAGCAAGAGACCCAGTACTTC
CASSKGAGKQETQYF
>TRBJ1-6|TRBD1|NA|TRBV14
TGTGCCAGCAGCCAAGCTGACAGGGGGCCGACCTATAATTCACCCCTCCACTTT
CASSQADRGPTYNSPLHF
>TRBJ1-2|NA|few|TRBV20-1
TGCAGTGCTCAAAGGGGCCAGGGCACTGGCTACACCTTC
CSAQRGQGTGYTF
>TRBJ2-1|NA|many|TRBV7-2
TGTGCCAGCAGCTTAGTACAGGGTTGGGATGAGCAGTTCTTC
CASSLVQGWDEQFF
>TRBJ2-5|NA|few|TRBV4-1
TGCGCCAGCGGTCCCCCGGCCGGGACCCAGTACTTC
CASGPPAGTQYF
>TRBJ2-3|NA|few|TRBV5-1
TGCGCCAGCAGCTTGTGGGCCGGGGCAGATACGCAGTATTTT
CASSLWAGADTQYF
>TRBJ2-3|NA|many|TRBV5-1
TGCGCCAGCAGATTAGAGGATACGCAGTATTTT
CASRLEDTQYF
>TRBJ2-1|NA|few|TRBV5-5
TGTGCCAGCAGCTTGTGGGCTCCCTTATACAATGAGCAGTTCTTC
CASSLWAPLYNEQFF
>TRBJ2-2|NA|few|TRBV4-3
TGCGCCAGCAGCCAAGAAAGTGCGGATTACGGGGAGCTGTTTTTT
CASSQESADYGELFF
>TRBJ2-3|NA|few|TRBV7-2
TGTGCCAGCGGGTCGGCCCAGGGAGATACGCAGTATTTT
CASGSAQGDTQYF